What follows are 9 T cell receptor beta chains derived from one specimen sequenced in a study of T cell responses to AZD1222 COVID-19 vaccine. Sequencing used immunoSEQ multiplex PCR; TCRdb keeps in-frame clones, though not all of them. This sample carries some 170,000 clones, less than 90% of them seen once, and the ten largest clones take 1.5% to 2%. This specimen was peripheral blood, taken on day 0 of AZD1222 vaccination. All receptors derive from an adult in good health.

The chain is built from TRBV23-1 and TRBJ1-1; TRBD1 is a possible D gene (6 bases). TRBV23-1 is an ORF for which the function is uncertain. Trimming removed 2 bases from V and 6 bases from J, with 16 bases in between. The CDR3 is made up of 15 amino acids. The CDR3 sequence: CASSQGRKNRAEAFF. CDR3 DNA sequence: TGCGCCAGCAGTCAAGGGAGGAAGAACAGGGCTGAAGCTTTCTTT.

V usage is TRBV28 and J usage is TRBJ1-2, with D possibly matching TRBD1 (6 bases). Germline V gene sequence: CDR1 MDHEN, CDR2 SYDVKM. This CDR3 is built from 13 residues. V lost 8 bases and J 8 bases, leaving 18 bases between the germline ends. The CDR3 here is CASFLSTGRGYTF. The CDR3 nucleotides are TGTGCCAGCTTCCTTTCGACAGGAAGGGGCTACACCTTC.

The rearrangement joins TRBV10-2 to TRBJ1-4; 8 bases agree with TRBD1. The CDR3 totals 14 residues. Trimming removed 6 bases from V and 5 bases from J; junction bases left unmatched: 5. Germline V gene sequence: CDR1 WSHSY, CDR2 SAAADI. DNA of the CDR3: TGCGCCAGCAGATCTCGGACAGGGAATGAAAAACTGTTTTTT. This sequence encodes CASRSRTGNEKLFF.

This sequence joins TRBV10-3 and TRBJ1-3, with D perhaps TRBD1 (5 bases). This CDR3 is built from 16 residues. The ends were cut back, 8 bases at V and 2 bases at J, with 19 bases in the middle. Germline loops: CDR1 ENHRY, CDR2 SYGVKD. The CDR3, as DNA: TGTGCCATCTCGGGCCCCGGGGACGTTGCTGGAAACACCATATATTTT. Translated, it gives CAISGPGDVAGNTIYF.

V usage is TRBV10-3 and J usage is TRBJ2-5; TRBD2 is a possible D gene (6 bases). Trimming removed 9 bases at V and 3 bases at J, with 17 bases between. CDR3 size: 14 residues. Germline V CDR1 and CDR2: ENHRY, SYGVKD. The CDR3 protein is CAIRSGGGEETQYF. CDR3 bases: TGTGCCATTCGAAGCGGCGGAGGGGAAGAGACCCAGTACTTC.

The V and J genes are TRBV6-6 and TRBJ2-5; TRBD1 aligns across 9 bases. The ends lost 5 bases at V and 5 bases at J; junction bases unmatched: 12. Germline-derived CDR1 and CDR2 are MNHNY and SVGAGI (reference sequence). CDR3 length equals 16 residues. CDR3 protein: CASSKPAGTGRETQYF. The CDR3 nucleotides are TGTGCCAGCAGTAAACCCGCTGGGACAGGGAGGGAGACCCAGTACTTC.

The chain employs TRBV10-2 and TRBJ1-6; the match to TRBD1 covers 11 bases. The CDR3 has 13 amino acids. V dropped 6 bases and J dropped 12; count of bases not matched to a gene: 4. Germline V gene lookup returns CDR1 WSHSY and CDR2 SAAADI. CDR3 bases: TGCGCCAGCAGACCGGGACAGGGGGGACCCCTCCACTTT. Protein sequence: CASRPGQGGPLHF.

The genes are TRBV6-5 and TRBJ2-7; 8 bases line up with TRBD1. This CDR3 is built from 14 residues. Germline lookup yields CDR1 MNHEY and CDR2 SVGAGI. V shed 6 bases and J 7 bases; nucleotides not matched to a gene: 11. CDR3 residues: CASRFLTGVWEQYV. CDR3 DNA: TGTGCCAGCAGGTTTCTGACAGGGGTGTGGGAGCAGTACGTC.

The V gene is TRBV7-9, the J gene TRBJ1-2; possible D gene TRBD1, 5 bases. Per germline, CDR1 SEHNR and CDR2 FQNEAQ (reference sequence). The CDR3 extends over 15 amino acids. The germline V and J ends were trimmed by 5 bases and 7 bases, with 20 bases remaining between them. The CDR3 DNA reads TGTGCCAGCAGCCTGGGAGGGGTACTTGGCTTTGGCTACACCTTC. Amino acid sequence: CASSLGGVLGFGYTF.